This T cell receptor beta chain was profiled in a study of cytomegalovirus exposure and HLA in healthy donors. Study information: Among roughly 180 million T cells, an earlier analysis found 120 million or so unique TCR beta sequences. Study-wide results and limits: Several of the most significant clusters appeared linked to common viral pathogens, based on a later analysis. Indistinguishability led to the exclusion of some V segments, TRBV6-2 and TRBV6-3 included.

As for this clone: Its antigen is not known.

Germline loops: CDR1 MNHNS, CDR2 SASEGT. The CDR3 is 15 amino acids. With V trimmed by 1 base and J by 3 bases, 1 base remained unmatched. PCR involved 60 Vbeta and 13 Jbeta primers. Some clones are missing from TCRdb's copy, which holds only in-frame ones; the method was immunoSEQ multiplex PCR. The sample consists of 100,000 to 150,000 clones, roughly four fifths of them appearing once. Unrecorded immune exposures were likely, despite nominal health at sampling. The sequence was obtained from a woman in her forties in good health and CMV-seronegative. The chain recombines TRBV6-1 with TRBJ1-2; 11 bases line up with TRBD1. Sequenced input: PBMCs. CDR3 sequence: CASSEGDRGDYGYTF. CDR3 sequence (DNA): TGTGCCAGCAGTGAAGGGGACAGGGGGGACTATGGCTACACCTTC.